This T cell receptor (beta chain) stems from a study of T-cell reconstitution after alpha-beta-depleted transplantation in children. The library targeted TCRbeta and was prepared with unique molecular identifiers. TCRdb re-analysed the PCR reads in MiXCR, keeping a single row per CDR3 protein. Here the sample spans 450,000 to 600,000 distinct CDR3 sequences, about 17% being singletons. Trimming cost V 0 bases and J 5 bases; bases outside gene matches: 8. From germline, CDR1 is SGHAT and CDR2 FQNNGV. The CDR3 runs to 17 residues. This clonotype was picked up a small number of times. The specimen was PBMCs from the stem cell graft donor, collected from the stem cell graft. The chain couples TRBV11-2 to TRBJ1-4; TRBD1 matches 8 bases. This sequence was found in a human donor who donated a stem cell graft to a child with acute lymphoblastic leukemia. In DNA form, the CDR3 reads TGTGCCAGCAGCTTAGATCCCCGACAGGGGCGAAATGAAAAACTGTTTTTT. Protein: CASSLDPRQGRNEKLFF.